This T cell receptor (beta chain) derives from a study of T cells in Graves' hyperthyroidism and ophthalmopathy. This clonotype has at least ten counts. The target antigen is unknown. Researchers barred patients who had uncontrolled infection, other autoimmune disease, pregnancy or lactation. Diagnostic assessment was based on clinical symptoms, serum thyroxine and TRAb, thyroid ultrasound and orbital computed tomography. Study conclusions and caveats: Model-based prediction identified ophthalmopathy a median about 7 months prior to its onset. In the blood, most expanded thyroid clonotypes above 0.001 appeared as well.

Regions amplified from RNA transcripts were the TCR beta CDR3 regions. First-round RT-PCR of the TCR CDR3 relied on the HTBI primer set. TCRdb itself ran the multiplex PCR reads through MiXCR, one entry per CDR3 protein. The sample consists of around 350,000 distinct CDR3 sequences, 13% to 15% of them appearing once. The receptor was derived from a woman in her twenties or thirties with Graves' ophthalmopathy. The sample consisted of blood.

CDR3 sequence reads: CASSLGSRTGGLPLHF. Here the CDR3 DNA reads TGTGCCAGCAGTTTAGGTTCTCGGACAGGGGGTTTGCCCCTCCACTTT. J is TRBJ1-6 and V is TRBV12-3 or TRBV12-4, with 10 bases that match TRBD1. CDR3 length equals 16 residues. V shed 1 base, J shed 13 bases, and the junction held 10 bases outside the gene matches.